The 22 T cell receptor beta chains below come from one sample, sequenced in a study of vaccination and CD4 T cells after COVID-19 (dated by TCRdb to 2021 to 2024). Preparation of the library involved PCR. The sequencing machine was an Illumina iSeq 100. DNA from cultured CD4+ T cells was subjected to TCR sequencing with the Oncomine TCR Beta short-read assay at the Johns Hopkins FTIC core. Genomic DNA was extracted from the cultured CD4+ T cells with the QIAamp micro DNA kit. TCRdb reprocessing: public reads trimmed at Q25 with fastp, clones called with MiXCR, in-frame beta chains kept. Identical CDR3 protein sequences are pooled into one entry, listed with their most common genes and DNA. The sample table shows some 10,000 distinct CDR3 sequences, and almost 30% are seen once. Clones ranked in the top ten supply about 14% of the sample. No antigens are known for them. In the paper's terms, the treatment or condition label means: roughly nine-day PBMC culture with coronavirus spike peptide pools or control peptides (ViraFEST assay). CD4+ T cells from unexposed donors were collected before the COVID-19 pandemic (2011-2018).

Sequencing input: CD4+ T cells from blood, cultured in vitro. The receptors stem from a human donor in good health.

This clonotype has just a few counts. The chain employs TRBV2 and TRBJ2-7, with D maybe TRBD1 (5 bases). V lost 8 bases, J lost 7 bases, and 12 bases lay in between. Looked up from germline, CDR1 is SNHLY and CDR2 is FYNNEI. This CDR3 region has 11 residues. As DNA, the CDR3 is TGTGCCAGCCATGGGGCGCGGGAGCAGTACTTC. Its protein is CASHGAREQYF.

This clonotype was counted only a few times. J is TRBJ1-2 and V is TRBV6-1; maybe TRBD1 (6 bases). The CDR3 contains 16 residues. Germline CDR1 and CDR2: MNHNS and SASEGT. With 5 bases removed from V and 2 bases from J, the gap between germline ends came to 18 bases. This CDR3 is CASSNLLTGGNYGYTF. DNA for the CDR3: TGTGCCAGCAGTAACCTCCTGACAGGCGGAAACTATGGCTACACCTTC.

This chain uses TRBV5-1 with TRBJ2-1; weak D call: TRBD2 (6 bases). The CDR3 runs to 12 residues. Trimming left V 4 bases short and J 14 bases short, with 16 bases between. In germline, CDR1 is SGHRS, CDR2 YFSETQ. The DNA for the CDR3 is TGCGCCAGCAGCGAAGGAGGGGAAATGAAGTTCTTC. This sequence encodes CASSEGGEMKFF.

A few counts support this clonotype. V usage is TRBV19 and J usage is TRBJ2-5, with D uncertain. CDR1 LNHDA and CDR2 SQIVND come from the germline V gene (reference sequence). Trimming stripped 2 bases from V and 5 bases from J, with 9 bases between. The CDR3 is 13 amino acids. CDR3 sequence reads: CASSIIPRETQYF. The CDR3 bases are TGTGCCAGTAGTATAATCCCACGGGAGACCCAGTACTTC.

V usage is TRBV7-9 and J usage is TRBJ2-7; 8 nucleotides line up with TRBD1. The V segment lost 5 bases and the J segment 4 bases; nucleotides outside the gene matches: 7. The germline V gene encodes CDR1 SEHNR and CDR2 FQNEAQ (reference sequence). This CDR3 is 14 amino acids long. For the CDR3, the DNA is TGTGCCAGCAGCCGACTAGGACAGGGATACGAGCAGTACTTC. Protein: CASSRLGQGYEQYF.

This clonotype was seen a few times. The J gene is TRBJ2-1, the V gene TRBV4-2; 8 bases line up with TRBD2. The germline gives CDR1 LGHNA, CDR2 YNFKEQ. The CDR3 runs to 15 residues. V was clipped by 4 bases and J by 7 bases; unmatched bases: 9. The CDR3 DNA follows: TGTGCCAGCAGCCTACGATCGGGAGGGAGGAATGAGCAGTTCTTC. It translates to CASSLRSGGRNEQFF.

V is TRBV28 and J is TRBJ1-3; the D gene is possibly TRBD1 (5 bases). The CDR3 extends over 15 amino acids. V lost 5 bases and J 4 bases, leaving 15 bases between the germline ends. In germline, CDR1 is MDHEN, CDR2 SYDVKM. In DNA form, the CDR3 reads TGTGCCAGCAGTAATCCGGGACCGGGGGGAAACACCATATATTTT. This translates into CASSNPGPGGNTIYF.

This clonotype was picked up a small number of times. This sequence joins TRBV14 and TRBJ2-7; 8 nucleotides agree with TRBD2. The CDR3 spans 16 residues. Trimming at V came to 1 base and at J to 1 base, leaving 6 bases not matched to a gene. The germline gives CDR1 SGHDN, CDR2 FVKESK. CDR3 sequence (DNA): TGTGCCAGCAGCCAAGTTTGGACTAGCAGATCCTACGAGCAGTACTTC. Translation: CASSQVWTSRSYEQYF.

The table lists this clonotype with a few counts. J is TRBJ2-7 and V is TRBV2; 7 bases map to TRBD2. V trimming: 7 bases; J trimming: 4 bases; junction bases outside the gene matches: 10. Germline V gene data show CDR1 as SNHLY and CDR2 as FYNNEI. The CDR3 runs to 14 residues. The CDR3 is CASTQEWGGYEQYF. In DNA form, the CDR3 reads TGTGCCAGCACCCAGGAATGGGGAGGGTACGAGCAGTACTTC.

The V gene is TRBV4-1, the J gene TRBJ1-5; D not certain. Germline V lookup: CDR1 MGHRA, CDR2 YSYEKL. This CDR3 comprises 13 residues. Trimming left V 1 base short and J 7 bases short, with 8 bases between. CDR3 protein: CASSQGHPQPQHF. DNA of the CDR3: TGCGCCAGCAGCCAAGGACATCCGCAGCCCCAGCATTTT.

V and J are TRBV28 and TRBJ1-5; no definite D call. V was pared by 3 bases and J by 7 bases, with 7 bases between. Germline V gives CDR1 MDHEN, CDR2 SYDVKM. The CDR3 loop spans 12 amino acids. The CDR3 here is CASSFGEQPQHF. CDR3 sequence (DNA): TGTGCCAGCAGTTTCGGGGAGCAGCCCCAGCATTTT.

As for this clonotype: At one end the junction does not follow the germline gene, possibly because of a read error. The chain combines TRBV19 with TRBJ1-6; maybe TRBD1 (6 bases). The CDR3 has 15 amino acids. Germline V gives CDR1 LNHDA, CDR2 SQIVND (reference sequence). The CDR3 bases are TGTGCCGGTAGTATCAGGGGCTCCTATAATTCACCCCTCCACTTT. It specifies CAGSIRGSYNSPLHF.

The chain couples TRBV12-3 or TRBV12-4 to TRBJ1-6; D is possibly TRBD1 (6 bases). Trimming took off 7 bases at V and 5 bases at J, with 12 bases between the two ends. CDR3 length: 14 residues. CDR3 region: CASNTQGDNSPLHF. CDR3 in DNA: TGTGCCAGCAACACACAGGGAGATAATTCACCCCTCCACTTT.

CDR3 protein: CASSYGGSVEPQHF. The DNA for the CDR3 is TGTGCCAGCAGTTACGGGGGCAGCGTGGAACCCCAGCATTTT. The chain joins TRBV6-5 to TRBJ1-5, with D possibly being TRBD1 (6 bases). This CDR3 is 14 amino acids long. Germline assignment: CDR1 MNHEY and CDR2 SVGAGI. V was clipped by 2 bases and J by 10 bases, with 15 bases between them.

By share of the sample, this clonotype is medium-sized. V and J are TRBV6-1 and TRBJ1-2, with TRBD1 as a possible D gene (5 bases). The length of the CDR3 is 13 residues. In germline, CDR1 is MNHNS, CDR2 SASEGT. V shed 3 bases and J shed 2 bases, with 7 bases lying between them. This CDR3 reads CASSDRGNYGYTF. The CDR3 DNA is TGTGCCAGCAGTGATCGGGGCAACTATGGCTACACCTTC.

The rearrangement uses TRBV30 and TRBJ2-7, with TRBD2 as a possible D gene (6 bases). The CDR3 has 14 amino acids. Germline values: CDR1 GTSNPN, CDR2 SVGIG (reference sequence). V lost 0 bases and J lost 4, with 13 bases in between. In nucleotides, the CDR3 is TGTGCCTGGAGTGTACTGGGACTTTCTTACGAGCAGTACTTC. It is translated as CAWSVLGLSYEQYF.

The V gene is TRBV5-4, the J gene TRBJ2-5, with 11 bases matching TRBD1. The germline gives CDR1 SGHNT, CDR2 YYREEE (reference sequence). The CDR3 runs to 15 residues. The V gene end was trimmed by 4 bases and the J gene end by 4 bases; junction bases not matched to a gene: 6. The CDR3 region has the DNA TGTGCCAGCAGCCTTGGACAGGGGGCCGGAGAGACCCAGTACTTC. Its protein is CASSLGQGAGETQYF.

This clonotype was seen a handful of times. The CDR3 DNA sequence: TGTGCCAGCAGTTTGACAGTGGGGGCTAACTATGGCTACACCTTC. The encoded protein is CASSLTVGANYGYTF. V and J are TRBV28 and TRBJ1-2; maybe TRBD1 (5 bases). The V gene lost 3 bases and the J gene lost 0 bases, with 11 bases spanning the gap. This CDR3 has 15 amino acids. Germline V CDR1 and CDR2: MDHEN, SYDVKM.

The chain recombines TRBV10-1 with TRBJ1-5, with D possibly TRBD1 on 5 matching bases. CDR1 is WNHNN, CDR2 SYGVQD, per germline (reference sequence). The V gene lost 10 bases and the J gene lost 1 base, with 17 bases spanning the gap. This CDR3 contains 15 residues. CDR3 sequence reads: CATPLTQGSNQPQHF. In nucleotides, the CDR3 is TGCGCCACCCCTCTGACTCAGGGAAGCAATCAGCCCCAGCATTTT.

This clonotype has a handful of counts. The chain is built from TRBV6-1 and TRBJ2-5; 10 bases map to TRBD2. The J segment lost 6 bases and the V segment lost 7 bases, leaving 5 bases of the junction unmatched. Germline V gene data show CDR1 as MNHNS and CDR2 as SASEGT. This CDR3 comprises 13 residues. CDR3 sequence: CASMASGRKTQYF. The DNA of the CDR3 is TGTGCCAGCATGGCTAGCGGGAGAAAGACCCAGTACTTC.

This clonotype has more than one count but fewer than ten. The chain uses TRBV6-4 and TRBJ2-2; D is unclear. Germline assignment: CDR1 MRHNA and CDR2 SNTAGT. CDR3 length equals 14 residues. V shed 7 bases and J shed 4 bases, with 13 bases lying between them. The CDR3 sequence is CASTRSPGTGELFF. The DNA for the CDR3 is TGTGCCAGCACCCGCTCGCCGGGCACCGGGGAGCTGTTTTTT.

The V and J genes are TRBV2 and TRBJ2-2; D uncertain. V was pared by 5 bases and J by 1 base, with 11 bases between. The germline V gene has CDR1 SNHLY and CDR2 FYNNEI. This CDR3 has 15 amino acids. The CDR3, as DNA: TGTGCCAGCAGTAGCCGGTTGAAGAACACCGGGGAGCTGTTTTTT. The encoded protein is CASSSRLKNTGELFF.